One and the same sample provided the 22 T cell receptor beta chains below, sequenced in a study of CD8 T cells in Susac syndrome. Reverse transcription of roughly 0.45 to 1 ug RNA was performed with random hexamers. Each CDR3 protein is one row after TCRdb ran MiXCR on the immunoSEQ multiplex PCR reads. The repertoire includes around 200,000 distinct CDR3 sequences, approximately 96% of them detected once, and approximately 0.1% sits in the top ten. Sequenced material: CD4+ T cells from PBMCs. Receptors originate from a human donor with Susac syndrome.

In this sample, this clonotype turned up once. This chain joins TRBV18 and TRBJ2-5; D uncertain. V shed 6 bases and J shed 1 base, with 18 bases lying between them. The germline V gene encodes CDR1 KGHSH and CDR2 LQKENI. This CDR3 is built from 16 residues. The CDR3: CASSSATRHPQETQYF. CDR3 nucleotides: TGTGCCAGCTCCTCGGCGACTCGCCACCCCCAAGAGACCCAGTACTTC.

This chain connects TRBV27 to TRBJ2-5; TRBD1 aligns across 11 bases. The germline gives CDR1 MNHEY, CDR2 SMNVEV (reference sequence). The CDR3 length is 15 residues. Losses at the gene ends were 6 bases for V and 3 bases for J; bases not matched to a gene: 6. CDR3 nucleotide sequence: TGTGCCAGCAGCACGGGACAGGGGGTAGAAGAGACCCAGTACTTC. Protein sequence: CASSTGQGVEETQYF.

The chain combines TRBV9 with TRBJ1-1; D is perhaps TRBD1 (5 bases). V lost 3 bases and J 0 bases, leaving 9 bases between the germline ends. Germline V lookup: CDR1 SGDLS, CDR2 YYNGEE. The CDR3 spans 14 residues. CDR3: CASSEIGVNTEAFF. In DNA form, the CDR3 reads TGTGCCAGCAGCGAGATAGGGGTGAACACTGAAGCTTTCTTT. Looking up the rest from reference TRBV9 and TRBJ1-1 gives the full variable domain: DSGVTQTPKHLITATGQRVTLRCSPRSGDLSVYWYQQSLDQGLQFLIQYYNGEERAKGNILERFSAQQFPDLHSELNLSSLELGDSALYFCASSEIGVNTEAFFGQGTRLTVV.

This clonotype was seen more than once but under ten times. The chain employs TRBV29-1 and TRBJ2-1; D possibly matches TRBD1 or TRBD2 (5 bases each). V shed 4 bases and J shed 0 bases, with 10 bases lying between them. CDR1 is SQVTM, CDR2 ANQGSEA, per germline. The CDR3 consists of 14 residues. In nucleotides, the CDR3 is TGCAGCGTTGCTGGGGGTCTCTCCTACAATGAGCAGTTCTTC. The encoded protein is CSVAGGLSYNEQFF.

The CDR3 reads CASSGGVYEQYF. The CDR3 DNA reads TGTGCCAGCAGTGGGGGAGTTTACGAGCAGTACTTC. V gene TRBV25-1 combines with J gene TRBJ2-7; possibly TRBD2 for D (5 bases). The CDR3 sequence is 12 residues long. V lost 4 bases to trimming and J lost 4 bases, with 8 bases between them. Looked up from germline, CDR1 is MGHDK and CDR2 is SYGVNS.

The J gene is TRBJ1-2, the V gene TRBV15; D unclear. CDR1 is LNHNV and CDR2 is YYDKDF in the germline V gene (reference sequence). The CDR3 runs 17 residues. V was cut by 0 bases and J by 9 bases, with 23 bases left in between. The CDR3 loop reads CATSRDLNPTQDDRYTF. The CDR3 nucleotides are TGTGCCACCAGCAGAGATCTGAACCCGACTCAAGACGATCGCTACACCTTC. Using reference TRBV15 and TRBJ1-2 for the parts outside the CDR3, the full variable domain is DAMVIQNPRYQVTQFGKPVTLSCSQTLNHNVMYWYQQKSSQAPKLLFHYYDKDFNNEADTPDNFQSRRPNTSFCFLDIRSPGLGDTAMYLCATSRDLNPTQDDRYTFGSGTRLTVV.

J is TRBJ1-2 and V is TRBV20-1; TRBD1 might be the D (5 bases). V lost 6 bases and J 4 bases, leaving 18 bases between the germline ends. The CDR3 length is 14 residues. CDR1 and CDR2 from the germline V gene are DFQATT and SNEGSKA (reference sequence). The chain's CDR3 is CSAQDPTASYGYTF. CDR3 bases: TGCAGTGCCCAAGACCCGACAGCCTCCTATGGCTACACCTTC.

V usage is TRBV14 and J usage is TRBJ1-1; TRBD1 aligns across 7 bases. The CDR3 runs to 15 residues. Germline V CDR1 and CDR2: SGHDN, FVKESK. The V and J ends lost 4 bases and 5 bases, in that order; junction bases with no gene match: 10. Here the CDR3 reads CASSRRGDGVTEAFF. Written as DNA, the CDR3 is TGTGCCAGCAGCCGCAGGGGGGATGGGGTTACTGAAGCTTTCTTT. Combining the CDR3 with reference TRBV14 and TRBJ1-1 gives the whole variable domain EAGVTQFPSHSVIEKGQTVTLRCDPISGHDNLYWYRRVMGKEIKFLLHFVKESKQDESGMPNNRFLAERTGGTYSTLKVQPAELEDSGVYFCASSRRGDGVTEAFFGQGTRLTVV.

This clonotype was counted once. At one boundary the junction diverges from the germline segment, which might be a read error. The CDR3 nucleotides read TGTGCCAGCAGTTACCCGCGGGGGCCCTACCTATTT. Translating gives CASSYPRGPYLF. This sequence joins TRBV6-5 and TRBJ2-3; D is possibly TRBD2 (7 bases). Germline lookup yields CDR1 MNHEY and CDR2 SVGAGI. The CDR3 is 12 residues long.

This chain connects TRBV20-1 to TRBJ1-6, with 7 bases that match TRBD1. J gave up 6 bases and V 6 bases, and 5 bases lay outside the gene matches. Germline-derived CDR1 and CDR2 are DFQATT and SNEGSKA (reference sequence). This CDR3 is built from 13 residues. The CDR3 sequence: CSANQGVNSPLHF. As DNA, the CDR3 is TGCAGTGCAAATCAGGGGGTTAATTCACCCCTCCACTTT.

CDR3: CASSYSNEGRGEQYF. In DNA, the CDR3 is TGTGCCAGCAGTTACTCGAACGAGGGACGAGGCGAGCAGTACTTC. This chain connects TRBV6-5 to TRBJ2-7, with D perhaps given as TRBD1 or TRBD2 (5 bases each). The germline gives CDR1 MNHEY, CDR2 SVGAGI. There are 15 residues in the CDR3. V was pared by 0 bases and J by 6 bases, with 15 bases between.

The chain combines TRBV5-1 with TRBJ1-5, with 8 positions matching TRBD1. Trimming cost V 2 bases and J 7 bases; bases outside gene matches: 8. Germline V CDR1 and CDR2: SGHRS, YFSETQ. The CDR3 covers 15 residues. The CDR3 nucleotides are TGCGCCAGCAGCTTTCAGGGGGCCGTTGGACAGCCCCAGCATTTT. Protein sequence: CASSFQGAVGQPQHF.

DNA for the CDR3: TGCAGTGCTAGAGTGATTGCAGGGATGAACACTGAAGCTTTCTTT. Protein: CSARVIAGMNTEAFF. V is TRBV20-1 and J is TRBJ1-1; D perhaps matches TRBD1 (5 bases). Germline CDR1 DFQATT, CDR2 SNEGSKA (reference sequence). The length of the CDR3 is 15 residues. V lost 1 base and J lost 0, with 12 bases in between.

The chain recombines TRBV7-9 with TRBJ1-5; D uncertain. The CDR3 has 15 amino acids. Germline V gene lookup returns CDR1 SEHNR and CDR2 FQNEAQ (reference sequence). Trimming stripped 1 base from V and 5 bases from J, with 12 bases between. CDR3 in DNA: TGTGCCAGCAGCTTAGAGGGCAGTCCCCATCAGCCCCAGCATTTT. This encodes CASSLEGSPHQPQHF.

Here the CDR3 DNA reads TGTGCCAGCAGTTTACGTAGTCCTGGAAACACCATATATTTT. This gives the protein CASSLRSPGNTIYF. The chain is built from TRBV12-3 or TRBV12-4 and TRBJ1-3; no definite D call. Between the trimmed V and J ends, which lost 2 bases and 2 bases, there was a span of 7 bases. The CDR3 is 14 amino acids.

The rearrangement links TRBV7-9 to TRBJ2-7; TRBD1 matches at 7 bases. V shed 2 bases and J 3 bases; nucleotides not matched to a gene: 10. CDR1 is SEHNR, CDR2 FQNEAQ, per germline (reference sequence). The length of the CDR3 is 16 residues. This CDR3 reads CASSLTTGNKFYEQYF. The CDR3 DNA sequence: TGTGCCAGCAGCTTAACGACAGGGAACAAATTCTACGAGCAGTACTTC.

V is TRBV5-4 and J is TRBJ1-2, with unresolved D. In germline, CDR1 is SGHNT, CDR2 YYREEE (reference sequence). With 0 bases removed from V and 8 bases from J, the gap between germline ends came to 11 bases. CDR3 length: 13 amino acids. The CDR3 bases are TGTGCCAGCAGCTTGGCTGGGTTCCCAGGCTACACCTTC. It specifies CASSLAGFPGYTF.

This clonotype was recorded once. V gene TRBV4-1 combines with J gene TRBJ2-3; TRBD2 agrees at 11 bases. V shed 0 bases, J shed 0 bases, and the junction held 8 bases outside the gene matches. Germline values: CDR1 MGHRA, CDR2 YSYEKL. This CDR3 is 19 amino acids long. In DNA form, the CDR3 reads TGCGCCAGCAGCCAAGATGAGATAGCGGGGGGGTTTAGCACAGATACGCAGTATTTT. Its protein product is CASSQDEIAGGFSTDTQYF.

The rearrangement links TRBV27 to TRBJ2-4; the D gene is possibly TRBD1 (6 bases). V was pared by 4 bases and J by 1 base, with 14 bases between. The CDR3 totals 16 residues. Per germline, CDR1 MNHEY and CDR2 SMNVEV (reference sequence). CDR3 sequence (DNA): TGTGCCAGCAGTTCGCCGGAAAGGGGGGCCAAAAACATTCAGTACTTC. It encodes CASSSPERGAKNIQYF.

This clonotype has just one count. The J gene is TRBJ1-6, the V gene TRBV9; 9 bases line up with TRBD1. After removal of 4 bases from V and 8 bases from J, the junction contained 7 bases not matched to a gene. This CDR3 has 15 amino acids. Germline CDR1 and CDR2: SGDLS and YYNGEE. CDR3 bases: TGTGCCAGCAGCCCAGCGACAGGGGGAGATTCACCCCTCCACTTT. It encodes CASSPATGGDSPLHF.

This clonotype was counted only a few times. The chain is built from TRBV7-2 and TRBJ1-5; D might be TRBD1 (5 bases). CDR1 and CDR2 from the germline V gene are SGHTA and FQGNSA. The CDR3 is made up of 15 amino acids. V lost 1 base, J lost 0 bases, and 7 bases lay in between. The CDR3 region has the DNA TGTGCCAGCAGCTTAGGCGGGGGTAGCAATCAGCCCCAGCATTTT. It translates to CASSLGGGSNQPQHF.

The chain recombines TRBV5-1 with TRBJ2-3; the match to TRBD2 covers 8 bases. V shed 6 bases and J 0 bases; nucleotides not matched to a gene: 3. Germline loops: CDR1 SGHRS, CDR2 YFSETQ. This CDR3 comprises 14 residues. The CDR3: CASKLAGSTDTQYF. The CDR3 DNA is TGCGCCAGCAAGCTAGCGGGTAGCACAGATACGCAGTATTTT. Drawing the rest from reference TRBV5-1 and TRBJ2-3, the complete variable domain is KAGVTQTPRYLIKTRGQQVTLSCSPISGHRSVSWYQQTPGQGLQFLFEYFSETQRNKGNFPGRFSGRQFSNSRSEMNVSTLELGDSALYLCASKLAGSTDTQYFGPGTRLTVL.